These 11 T cell receptor beta chains originate from one sample sequenced in a study of early T cells in non-severe SARS-CoV-2 infection. TCRdb itself ran the 5' RACE reads through MiXCR, one entry per CDR3 protein. This sample carries tens of thousands of distinct CDR3 sequences, about 5% of them seen once, and the ten largest clones take approximately 5.3%. Sequences were derived from whole blood, sampled at baseline. The receptors stem from an adult who was a healthcare worker with PCR-confirmed SARS-CoV-2 infection or an uninfected control (not recorded which).

In its sample, this clonotype was seen many times. This sequence joins TRBV27 and TRBJ2-5; 11 nucleotides agree with TRBD2. The CDR3 runs 15 residues. Trimming took 1 base from V and 4 from J; bases not matched to a gene: 2. From germline, CDR1 is MNHEY and CDR2 SMNVEV (reference sequence). In DNA form, the CDR3 reads TGTGCCAGCAGTTTATTAGCGGGGGGGCCAGAGACCCAGTACTTC. This sequence encodes CASSLLAGGPETQYF.

The sample holds many counts of this clonotype. V usage is TRBV20-1 and J usage is TRBJ1-6; 7 nucleotides line up with TRBD1. V trimming: 6 bases; J trimming: 11 bases; junction bases outside the gene matches: 13. Germline V gene data show CDR1 as DFQATT and CDR2 as SNEGSKA (reference sequence). CDR3 size: 14 residues. The CDR3 loop is CSARPGQESTPLHF. In DNA form, the CDR3 reads TGCAGTGCGCGACCTGGACAGGAGTCTACACCCCTCCACTTT.

This clonotype occurred many times. V gene TRBV12-3 or TRBV12-4 combines with J gene TRBJ1-6; the D gene is possibly TRBD1 (5 bases). This CDR3 region has 15 residues. V shed 5 bases and J shed 7 bases, with 15 bases lying between them. CDR3 protein: CASSLDGGVNSPLHF. CDR3 DNA: TGTGCCAGCAGTCTAGACGGGGGAGTCAATTCACCCCTCCACTTT.

Many counts were recorded for this clonotype. The rearrangement links TRBV3-1 to TRBJ1-2; D gene uncertain. Germline V CDR1 and CDR2: LGHDT, YNNKEL (reference sequence). Trimming removed 4 bases at V and 2 bases at J, with 17 bases between. The CDR3 contains 16 residues. The CDR3 sequence: CASSRNPVGRNYGYTF. Here the CDR3 DNA reads TGTGCCAGCAGCCGAAACCCTGTCGGACGGAACTATGGCTACACCTTC.

This chain joins TRBV12-5 and TRBJ2-3, with 12 bases aligning to TRBD1. The CDR3 is made up of 16 amino acids. V was clipped by 6 bases and J by 5 bases; unmatched bases: 9. Germline V CDR1 and CDR2: LGHNT, FRNRAP. DNA of the CDR3: TGTGCTAGTGGACCCGGGACAGGGGGCGAAGTAGATACGCAGTATTTT. It specifies CASGPGTGGEVDTQYF.

The DNA for the CDR3 is TGTGCCAGCACAGGGAGTTTTTACAATGAGCAGTTCTTC. Translation gives CASTGSFYNEQFF. V usage is TRBV12-3 or TRBV12-4 and J usage is TRBJ2-1; D is perhaps TRBD1 or TRBD2 (5 bases each). Trimming stripped 7 bases from V and 4 bases from J, with 11 bases between. CDR3 length equals 13 residues.

By its share, this clonotype is medium-sized. The J gene is TRBJ2-1, the V gene TRBV20-1; 7 nucleotides align to TRBD2. With 5 bases clipped from V and 6 bases from J, the junction kept 10 bases outside the gene matches. The CDR3 has 14 residues. From germline, CDR1 is DFQATT and CDR2 SNEGSKA (reference sequence). In DNA, the CDR3 is TGCAGTGCTTATGGAGCGGGAAGGCGCAATGAGCAGTTCTTC. It codes for CSAYGAGRRNEQFF.

The chain has TRBV20-1 and TRBJ2-2; D tentatively fits TRBD1 or TRBD2 (5 bases each). This CDR3 spans 14 amino acids. V lost 6 bases to trimming and J lost 2 bases, with 13 bases between them. Germline assignment: CDR1 DFQATT and CDR2 SNEGSKA (reference sequence). The chain's CDR3 is CSANRDENTGELFF. For the CDR3, the DNA is TGCAGTGCAAACCGGGACGAAAACACCGGGGAGCTGTTTTTT.

The sample holds many counts of this clonotype. V gene TRBV9 combines with J gene TRBJ2-2; tentatively, D is TRBD2 (6 bases). The CDR3 spans 16 residues. V dropped 6 bases and J dropped 3 bases, with 18 bases sitting between them. CDR1 is SGDLS, CDR2 YYNGEE, per germline. The CDR3 is CASKTGNGGYTGELFF. CDR3 coding DNA: TGTGCCAGCAAAACCGGCAACGGGGGATACACCGGGGAGCTGTTTTTT. Full variable domain (remainder filled in from reference TRBV9 and TRBJ2-2): DSGVTQTPKHLITATGQRVTLRCSPRSGDLSVYWYQQSLDQGLQFLIQYYNGEERAKGNILERFSAQQFPDLHSELNLSSLELGDSALYFCASKTGNGGYTGELFFGEGSRLTVL.

This clonotype is judged medium-sized. The gene calls are TRBV7-2 and TRBJ1-2, with D unresolved. V was trimmed by 5 bases and J by 0 bases, leaving 7 bases between them. CDR1 SGHTA and CDR2 FQGNSA come from the germline V gene. CDR3 length: 13 residues. The CDR3 protein is CASSTTTNYGYTF. The CDR3 DNA sequence: TGTGCCAGCAGCACGACAACTAACTATGGCTACACCTTC.

Ten or more counts support this clonotype. This chain links TRBV7-9 with TRBJ2-5; D assignment may be TRBD1 or TRBD2 (6 bases each). CDR3 size: 16 residues. Per germline, CDR1 SEHNR and CDR2 FQNEAQ (reference sequence). With 3 bases removed from V and 0 bases from J, the gap between germline ends came to 14 bases. The CDR3 loop is CASSFGGLKYQETQYF. The DNA of the CDR3 is TGTGCCAGCAGCTTTGGGGGGCTTAAGTACCAAGAGACCCAGTACTTC.